Presented here are 13 T cell receptor beta chains from one specimen sequenced in a study of shared clonotypes between healthy human individuals. Only in-frame clones appear in the TCRdb table, and some are missing; sequencing was by immunoSEQ multiplex PCR. The sample lists hundreds of thousands of clones; about 96% were seen once. Sequenced sample: naive CD4+ T cells sorted from blood. Stated subset: CD45RA+ positively selected. The source of these receptors is a woman in her 30s in good health.

This chain joins TRBV4-1 and TRBJ2-4; D is undetermined. The CDR3 runs to 16 residues. Per the germline V gene, CDR1 is MGHRA and CDR2 is YSYEKL. V dropped 3 bases and J dropped 1 base, with 13 bases sitting between them. The CDR3 sequence is CASSQAGDRAKNIQYF. The CDR3 DNA sequence: TGCGCCAGCAGCCAGGCTGGGGATAGGGCCAAAAACATTCAGTACTTC.

The chain employs TRBV10-3 and TRBJ1-4, with a possible D match to TRBD1 (6 bases). Germline V gene sequence: CDR1 ENHRY, CDR2 SYGVKD. The germline V and J ends were trimmed by 5 bases and 3 bases, with 10 bases remaining between them. This CDR3 has 14 residues. In nucleotides, the CDR3 is TGTGCCATCAGTACCGGGACACCTAATGAAAAACTGTTTTTT. This codes for CAISTGTPNEKLFF.

This rearrangement joins TRBV27 to TRBJ2-3; D remains unclear. The CDR3 is made up of 13 amino acids. The V and J ends lost 6 bases and 2 bases respectively, with 9 bases between them. Germline V gene lookup returns CDR1 MNHEY and CDR2 SMNVEV (reference sequence). The CDR3 here is CASRGFPTDTQYF. The CDR3 DNA follows: TGTGCCAGCAGGGGTTTTCCCACAGATACGCAGTATTTT.

The chain combines TRBV18 with TRBJ2-1; 9 nucleotides align to TRBD2. The J segment lost 9 bases and the V segment lost 2 bases, leaving 11 bases of the junction unmatched. Germline lookup yields CDR1 KGHSH and CDR2 LQKENI. The CDR3 totals 16 residues. The CDR3 DNA is TGTGCCAGCTCACCAGAAGGGAGTAGCGGGAGAACTGAGCAGTTCTTC. Translated, it gives CASSPEGSSGRTEQFF.

The chain recombines TRBV19 with TRBJ2-3; D not certain. This CDR3 region has 14 residues. V lost 0 bases and J lost 5, with 9 bases in between. Germline V gene data show CDR1 as LNHDA and CDR2 as SQIVND (reference sequence). As DNA, the CDR3 is TGTGCCAGTAGTATAGATCTCCAAGTAGATACGCAGTATTTT. The encoded protein is CASSIDLQVDTQYF.

V usage is TRBV10-1 and J usage is TRBJ2-4; tentative D call: TRBD1 (6 bases). Germline-derived CDR1 and CDR2 are WNHNN and SYGVQD (reference sequence). V dropped 6 bases and J dropped 0 bases, with 9 bases sitting between them. The CDR3 contains 14 residues. CDR3 region: CASRQDRAKNIQYF. In DNA form, the CDR3 reads TGCGCCAGCAGACAGGACAGAGCCAAAAACATTCAGTACTTC.

The V call is TRBV29-1, the J call TRBJ2-3; D not certain. The length of the CDR3 is 12 residues. V lost 3 bases, J lost 3 bases, and 7 bases lay in between. Germline CDR1 is SQVTM and CDR2 is ANQGSEA. In DNA form, the CDR3 reads TGCAGCGTTGATAGGCAGACAGATACGCAGTATTTT. Amino acid sequence: CSVDRQTDTQYF.

A note on this clone: This CDR3 is also generated by other DNA sequences in the sample. This rearrangement joins TRBV5-1 to TRBJ2-7, with 9 bases that match TRBD2. Looked up from germline, CDR1 is SGHRS and CDR2 is YFSETQ. The trim removed 0 bases at V and 2 bases at J, leaving 3 bases unmatched. The CDR3 is made up of 15 amino acids. The CDR3 coding sequence is TGCGCCAGCAGCTTGGAAACTAGCGGGCCCTACGAGCAGTACTTC. Protein product: CASSLETSGPYEQYF.

This clone was seen only once. The rearrangement links TRBV15 to TRBJ2-7; possibly TRBD1 or TRBD2 for D (5 bases each). The CDR3 is 16 amino acids. V lost 3 bases and J lost 3, with 18 bases in between. Per germline, CDR1 LNHNV and CDR2 YYDKDF (reference sequence). The CDR3 loop is CATSRPRRDGDYEQYF. The CDR3 coding sequence is TGTGCCACCAGCAGGCCACGTCGGGACGGAGACTACGAGCAGTACTTC. The variable domain in full, completed from reference TRBV15 and TRBJ2-7, reads DAMVIQNPRYQVTQFGKPVTLSCSQTLNHNVMYWYQQKSSQAPKLLFHYYDKDFNNEADTPDNFQSRRPNTSFCFLDIRSPGLGDTAMYLCATSRPRRDGDYEQYFGPGTRLTVT.

V and J are TRBV4-2 and TRBJ2-6, with 8 positions matching TRBD1. Looked up from germline, CDR1 is LGHNA and CDR2 is YNFKEQ. The CDR3 runs to 18 residues. The V and J ends lost 5 bases and 0 bases, in that order; junction bases with no gene match: 9. CDR3 sequence (DNA): TGTGCCAGCAGCGCAGGCCGGACAGGGTACTCTGGGGCCAACGTCCTGACTTTC. This translates into CASSAGRTGYSGANVLTF.

The chain joins TRBV28 to TRBJ1-2; D gene uncertain. The CDR3 has 13 amino acids. Trimming cost V 4 bases and J 0 bases, with 6 bases left between them. CDR1 and CDR2 (germline): MDHEN, SYDVKM. CDR3 sequence: CASSYGANYGYTF. DNA of the CDR3: TGTGCCAGCAGTTACGGAGCTAACTATGGCTACACCTTC.

The genes are TRBV28 and TRBJ1-3; D may be TRBD1 (6 bases). V was trimmed by 6 bases and J by 3 bases, leaving 15 bases between them. The germline V gene encodes CDR1 MDHEN and CDR2 SYDVKM. This CDR3 spans 15 amino acids. For the CDR3, the DNA is TGTGCCAGCAGAGATCACAGGGAGGGTGGAAACACCATATATTTT. Translation gives CASRDHREGGNTIYF.

The chain has TRBV29-1 and TRBJ2-3; 11 positions match TRBD2. CDR1 and CDR2 (germline): SQVTM, ANQGSEA. The trim removed 7 bases at V and 2 bases at J, leaving 5 bases unmatched. The CDR3 spans 14 residues. The CDR3 nucleotides are TGCAGCGCCGGGACTAGCGGATTCACAGATACGCAGTATTTT. It yields the protein CSAGTSGFTDTQYF.